What follows is one T cell receptor (beta chain) and its context. The antigen is unknown. Here immunoSEQ multiplex PCR was the method, and the copy in TCRdb shows in-frame clones only, minus some. The table lists about 68,000 clones, 85% to 90% of them singletons. V gave up 5 bases and J gave up 1 base, with 14 bases separating them. CDR1 and CDR2 (germline): LNHDA, SQIVND (reference sequence). The CDR3 covers 15 residues. The data belong to a study of chemoradiotherapy in HPV16-positive cancers. Study-level background: Two HPV16-positive patients' cells yielded candidate HPV-specific clones and common motifs.

General study results and limits: Non-HPV-specific T cells did not expand in tumors during treatment, whereas candidate HPV-specific clones and E7-related motifs did.

This TCR came from a human donor with HPV-associated anogenital cancer. The input for sequencing was blood, taken from a patient who underwent chemoradiotherapy. The chain joins TRBV19 to TRBJ1-1; D is perhaps TRBD1 (6 bases). CDR3 nucleotide sequence: TGTGCCAGTAGTCCAATCAGGGGCGGGAACACTGAAGCTTTCTTT. This sequence encodes CASSPIRGGNTEAFF.